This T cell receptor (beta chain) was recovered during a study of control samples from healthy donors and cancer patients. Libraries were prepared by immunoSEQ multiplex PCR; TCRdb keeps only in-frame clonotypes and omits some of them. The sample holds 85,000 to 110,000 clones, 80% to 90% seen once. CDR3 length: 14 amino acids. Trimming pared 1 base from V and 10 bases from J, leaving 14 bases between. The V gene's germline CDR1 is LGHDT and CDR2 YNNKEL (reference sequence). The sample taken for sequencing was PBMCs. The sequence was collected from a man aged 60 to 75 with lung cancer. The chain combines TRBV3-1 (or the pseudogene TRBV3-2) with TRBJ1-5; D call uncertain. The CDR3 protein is CASSQGVAPGPQHF. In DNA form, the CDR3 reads TGTGCCAGCAGCCAAGGGGTGGCCCCGGGTCCCCAGCATTTT.